This TCR beta chain was obtained from a study of blood T cells in healthy people across ages. The J segment lost 6 bases and the V segment lost 4 bases, leaving 6 bases of the junction unmatched. In germline, CDR1 is SGHDT, CDR2 YYEEEE. The CDR3 extends over 14 amino acids. The use of a sample-barcoded 5' primer and a J-beta primer mix characterized a second PCR of 7 to 11 cycles. One entry per CDR3 protein, called by TCRdb with MiXCR from the 5' RACE reads. The sample includes around 800,000 distinct CDR3 sequences, around 62% of them seen just once. The receptor was derived from a man aged 25-45 years in good health. Sequenced input: blood. V gene TRBV5-6 combines with J gene TRBJ2-1, with 8 positions matching TRBD1. CDR3 nucleotide sequence: TGTGCCAGCAGCACCAGGGGGCAGGGCAATGAGCAGTTCTTC. It is translated as CASSTRGQGNEQFF.